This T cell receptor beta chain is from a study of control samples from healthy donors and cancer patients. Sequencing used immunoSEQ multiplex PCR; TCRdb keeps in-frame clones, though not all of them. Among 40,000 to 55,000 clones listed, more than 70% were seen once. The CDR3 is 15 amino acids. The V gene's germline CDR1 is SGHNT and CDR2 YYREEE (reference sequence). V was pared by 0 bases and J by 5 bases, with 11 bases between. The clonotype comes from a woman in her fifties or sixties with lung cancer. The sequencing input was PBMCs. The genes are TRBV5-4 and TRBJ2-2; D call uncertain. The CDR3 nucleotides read TGTGCCAGCAGCTTGGCCGGAAGGCGGACCGGGGAGCTGTTTTTT. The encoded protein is CASSLAGRRTGELFF. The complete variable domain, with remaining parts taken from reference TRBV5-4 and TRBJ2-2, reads ETGVTQSPTHLIKTRGQQVTLRCSSQSGHNTVSWYQQALGQGPQFIFQYYREEENGRGNFPPRFSGLQFPNYSSELNVNALELDDSALYLCASSLAGRRTGELFFGEGSRLTVL.